This TCR beta chain was identified during a study of blood T cell repertoires in COVID-19. Study-wide background: There were acute and convalescent COVID-19 samples, and they came from the United States, Italy and Spain.

With 8 bases clipped from V and 2 bases from J, the junction kept 2 bases outside the gene matches. The CDR3 contains 13 residues. Germline CDR1 is SGHRS and CDR2 is YFSETQ. Study processing details: Counts of nucleated cells, estimated from reference gene primer amplification, were obtained. Sequencing used immunoSEQ multiplex PCR; TCRdb keeps in-frame clones, though not all of them. That table is the source of V, J and clone size, and D and trimming were worked out from the DNA. Counted here are tens of thousands of clones, about 73% occurring once; the ten biggest clones make up roughly 35%. The TCR was taken from a woman aged 70-85 years with acute or convalescent COVID-19. The chain carries TRBV5-1 and TRBJ1-4, with 8 bases lining up with TRBD1. Sequenced input: peripheral blood. The CDR3 loop reads CASTGGTNEKLFF. CDR3 DNA: TGCGCCAGTACAGGGGGGACTAATGAAAAACTGTTTTTT.